This is a list of T cell receptor beta chains from one sample in a study of response to subunit inactivated influenza vaccine. TCRdb independently ran MiXCR on the RT-PCR reads; one entry per CDR3 protein. Found here are over 150,000 distinct CDR3 sequences, under 15% of them singletons; the top ten hold 20% to 30%. The source was CD8+ T cells sorted from PBMCs, collected about 5 days after vaccination. Receptors originate from a middle-aged man who received an inactivated influenza vaccine. The CDR3 runs from the conserved cysteine through the conserved F or W. A D gene is named only where the DNA matches it firmly. Clone size is not always given. Where it is, it says once, few, many or a class for expanded clones.

j_call	d_call	clone_size	v_call	cdr3_aa	cdr3_nt
TRBJ2-1	TRBD2	few	TRBV10-2	CASGGGGGNEQFF	TGCGCCAGCGGGGGCGGGGGGGGCAATGAGCAGTTCTTC
TRBJ2-3	TRBD2	-	TRBV7-9	CASSYGGATDTQYF	TGTGCCAGCAGCTACGGGGGGGCCACAGATACGCAGTATTTT
TRBJ2-1	-	few	TRBV30	CAWSVGGQSYNEQFF	TGTGCCTGGAGTGTCGGGGGACAGTCCTACAATGAGCAGTTCTTC
TRBJ2-7	-	many	TRBV9	CASSGNAKGPAYEQYF	TGTGCCAGCAGCGGCAATGCAAAGGGCCCTGCCTACGAGCAGTACTTC
TRBJ2-1	TRBD2	few	TRBV5-6	CASSLGLAGGEQFF	TGTGCCAGCAGCTTGGGCTTAGCGGGAGGCGAGCAGTTCTTC
TRBJ2-2	TRBD2	many	TRBV20-1	CSARRREAGTGELFF	TGCAGTGCTAGACGGCGGGAGGCGGGCACCGGGGAGCTGTTTTTT
TRBJ1-6	TRBD1	-	TRBV30	CAWSQGQGASPLHF	TGTGCCTGGAGTCAAGGACAGGGGGCTTCACCCCTCCACTTT
TRBJ2-1	TRBD2	once	TRBV15	CATSSTSGSYNEQFF	TGTGCCACCAGCAGCACTAGCGGGAGTTACAATGAGCAGTTCTTC
TRBJ1-4	-	-	TRBV29-1	CSVEGGQASGKLFF	TGCAGCGTTGAAGGCGGTCAGGCTAGTGGAAAACTGTTTTTT
TRBJ2-2	-	few	TRBV7-9	CASSLAGVELFF	TGTGCCAGCAGCTTAGCCGGGGTGGAGCTGTTTTTT
TRBJ2-1	-	few	TRBV4-3	CASSPLVGTEQFF	TGCGCCAGCAGCCCCCTTGTCGGGACCGAGCAGTTCTTC
TRBJ2-5	-	-	TRBV7-2	CASSSYGGAETQYF	TGTGCCAGCAGCTCGTACGGGGGCGCGGAGACCCAGTACTTC
TRBJ2-6	TRBD1	few	TRBV7-3	CASSSDRGISGANVLTF	TGTGCCAGCAGTTCCGACAGGGGAATATCTGGGGCCAACGTCCTGACTTTC
TRBJ2-5	-	once	TRBV6-1	CASNPLAGETQCF	TGTGCCAGCAATCCACTAGCCGGAGAGACCCAGTGCTTC
TRBJ2-7	-	-	TRBV7-9	CASGPSAAASYEQYF	TGTGCCAGCGGGCCCTCGGCGGCAGCCTCCTACGAGCAGTACTTC
TRBJ2-7	TRBD1	many	TRBV29-1	CSVGTGIYEQYF	TGCAGCGTCGGGACAGGCATATACGAGCAGTACTTC
TRBJ2-5	-	-	TRBV7-9	CASRDPDLFQETQYF	TGTGCCAGCAGGGACCCCGACCTGTTTCAAGAGACCCAGTACTTC
TRBJ2-1	-	-	TRBV28	CASSLVRGSYNEQFF	TGTGCCAGCAGTTTAGTACGGGGTTCCTACAATGAGCAGTTCTTC
TRBJ1-4	-	-	TRBV30	CAWGGTVSTNEKLFF	TGTGCCTGGGGAGGGACGGTCTCGACTAATGAAAAACTGTTTTTT
TRBJ2-7	-	-	TRBV20-1	CSARNPSGATYEQYF	TGCAGTGCTAGAAACCCTTCGGGAGCGACCTACGAGCAGTACTTC
TRBJ2-1	-	few	TRBV5-1	CASSSTGLFFDEQFF	TGCGCCAGCAGCTCGACAGGCCTATTTTTCGATGAGCAGTTCTTC
TRBJ2-3	-	-	TRBV9	CASSATSTDTQYF	TGTGCCAGCAGCGCTACTAGCACAGATACGCAGTATTTT
TRBJ2-7	-	many	TRBV28	CASSPDQQEITYEQYF	TGTGCCAGCAGCCCAGACCAACAGGAAATTACCTACGAGCAGTACTTC